The rows below give T cell receptor beta chains drawn from one sample of a study of regulatory T cells in long-lasting Graves disease. In TCRdb, the multiplex PCR reads were re-called with MiXCR into one record per CDR3 protein. Here the sample spans 350,000 to 450,000 distinct CDR3 sequences, more than 12% being singletons. The same data also contributed to another study, on T cells in Graves' hyperthyroidism and ophthalmopathy.

The material was peripheral blood mononuclear cells (PBMCs), obtained at new diagnosis, from a patient treated with antithyroid drugs. These receptors came from a woman in her twenties or thirties with Graves disease. Both conserved end residues are part of each CDR3. D genes are given only for firm matches. Expanded clones get a size class; other rows say once, few or many, or leave the size out.

CDR3 DNA,CDR3 protein,J gene,clone size,V gene,D gene
TGTGCCAGCAGTTTTGAGGGCTATAGCTACACCTTC,CASSFEGYSYTF,TRBJ1-2,.,TRBV28,.
TGTGCCAGCACGACAGTCGGGGAGCTGTTTTTT,CASTTVGELFF,TRBJ2-2,few,TRBV6-1,.
TGCAGTGCTCAGGACAGGGCCGGGGCTTATCAGCCCCAGCATTTT,CSAQDRAGAYQPQHF,TRBJ1-5,.,TRBV20-1,TRBD1
TGCGCCAGCAGCTGGACTAGCGATTTCGATGAGCAGTTCTTC,CASSWTSDFDEQFF,TRBJ2-1,.,TRBV5-1,TRBD2
TGTGCCAGCAGCTTAGGTTACAGCGGGAGGGCCGACAATGAGCAGTTCTTC,CASSLGYSGRADNEQFF,TRBJ2-1,.,TRBV11-2,TRBD2
TGTGCCACCAGCACAACGACTAGCGGATCCCAAGAGACCCAGTACTTC,CATSTTTSGSQETQYF,TRBJ2-5,many,TRBV15,TRBD2
TGTGCCAGCAGACCCGGGACTGACTACGCTGGCTACACCTTC,CASRPGTDYAGYTF,TRBJ1-2,many,TRBV2,.
TGTGCCAGTAGTCTGAGGGGGTTTGGCACTGAAGCTTTCTTT,CASSLRGFGTEAFF,TRBJ1-1,few,TRBV19,.
TGTGCCAGCAGTCTAAGCCTAGCGGGTTACAATGAGCAGTTCTTC,CASSLSLAGYNEQFF,TRBJ2-1,many,TRBV28,TRBD2
TGTGCCAGCAGCTCACAGGGAACGTACAATGAGCAGTTCTTC,CASSSQGTYNEQFF,TRBJ2-1,many,TRBV7-3,.
TGTGCCAGCGGACAGGGATACAATCAGCCCCAGCATTTT,CASGQGYNQPQHF,TRBJ1-5,many,TRBV27,TRBD1
TGTGCCAGCAGCTTAGCGGGAGGCCCCACAGATACGCAGTATTTT,CASSLAGGPTDTQYF,TRBJ2-3,many,TRBV7-3,TRBD2